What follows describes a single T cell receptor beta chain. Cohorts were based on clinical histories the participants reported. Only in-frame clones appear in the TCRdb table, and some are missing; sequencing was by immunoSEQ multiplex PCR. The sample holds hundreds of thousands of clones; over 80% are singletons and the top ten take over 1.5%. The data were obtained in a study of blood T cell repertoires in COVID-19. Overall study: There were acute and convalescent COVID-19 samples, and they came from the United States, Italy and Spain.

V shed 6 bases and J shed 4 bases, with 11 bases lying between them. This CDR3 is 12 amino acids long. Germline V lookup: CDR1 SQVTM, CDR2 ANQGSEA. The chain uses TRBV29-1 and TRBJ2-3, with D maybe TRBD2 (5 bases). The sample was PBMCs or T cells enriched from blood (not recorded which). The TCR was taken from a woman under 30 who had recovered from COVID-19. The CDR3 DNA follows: TGCAGCGTCGCTCAACTAGCAGATACGCAGTATTTT. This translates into CSVAQLADTQYF.